This T cell receptor (beta chain) was sequenced for a study of blood T cell repertoires in COVID-19. The overall study: The origin of the acute and convalescent COVID-19 samples was the United States, Italy and Spain. From T cells, B-cell-depleted T cells, or PBMCs came the material, which was cDNA or gDNA.

Source study methods: From reference gene primer amplification, estimates of nucleated cell counts were derived. Assay used: immunoSEQ multiplex PCR; TCRdb lists only in-frame clones, some missing. D and trimming come from the DNA, and the V and J calls and clone size come from that table. This sample has 60,000 to 90,000 clones, with roughly 85% found just once. This clone was seen only a few times. This CDR3 comprises 13 residues. The germline gives CDR1 KGHSH, CDR2 LQKENI. Between the trimmed V and J ends, which lost 5 bases and 6 bases, there was a span of 11 bases. The sequenced sample was peripheral blood. The rearrangement links TRBV18 to TRBJ1-5; D is perhaps TRBD1 (5 bases). The TCR was taken from a woman over 75 with active or convalescent COVID-19. The CDR3 coding sequence is TGTGCCAGCTCAGCCCAGGGAGGTCAGCCCCAGCATTTT. It codes for CASSAQGGQPQHF.